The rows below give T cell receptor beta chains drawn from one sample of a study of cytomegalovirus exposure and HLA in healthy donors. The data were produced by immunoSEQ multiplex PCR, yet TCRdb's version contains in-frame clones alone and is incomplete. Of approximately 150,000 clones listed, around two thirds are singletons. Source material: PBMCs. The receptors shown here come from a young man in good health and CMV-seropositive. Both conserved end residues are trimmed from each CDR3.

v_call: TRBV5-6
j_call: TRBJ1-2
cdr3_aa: ASSWGVFWTGNGYT

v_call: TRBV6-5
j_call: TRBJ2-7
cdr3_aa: ASSYVSRGAYEQY

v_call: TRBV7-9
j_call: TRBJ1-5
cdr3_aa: ASSSGQLSSNQPQH

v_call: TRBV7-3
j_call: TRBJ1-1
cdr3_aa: ASSPTGTAQFNTEAF

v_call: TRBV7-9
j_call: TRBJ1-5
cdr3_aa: ASSHSSQGYQPQH

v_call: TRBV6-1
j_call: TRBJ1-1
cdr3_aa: ASSEWGVKLNTEAF

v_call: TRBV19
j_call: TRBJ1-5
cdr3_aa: ASKLRRQGVLEPQH

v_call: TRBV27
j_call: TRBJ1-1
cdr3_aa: ASSLSHADRLDTEAF

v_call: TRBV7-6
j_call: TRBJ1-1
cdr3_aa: ASSLSWNTEAF

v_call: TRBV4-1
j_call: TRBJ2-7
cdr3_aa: ASSQEGVQGLLNEQY

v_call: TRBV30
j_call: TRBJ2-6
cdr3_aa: AFRNRETSGANVLT

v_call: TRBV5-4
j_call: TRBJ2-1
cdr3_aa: ASSSGTSSYEQF

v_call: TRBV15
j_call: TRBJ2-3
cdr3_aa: ATSRDSAVYSTDTQY

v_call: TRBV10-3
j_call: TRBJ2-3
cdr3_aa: AISESHFPTDTQY

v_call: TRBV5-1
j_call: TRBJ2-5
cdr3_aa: ASSETGTGGKETQY

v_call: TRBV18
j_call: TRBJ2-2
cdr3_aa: ASSLRDRGNTGELF